These 13 T cell receptor beta chains were sequenced from one sample in a study of T cell repertoires in ileal Crohn's disease. Repertoires were generated with immunoSEQ multiplex PCR, while TCRdb's copy carries only in-frame clones and drops some. The sample records 9,000 to 9,500 clones, more than 75% being singletons. Described time point: neoterminal ileum biopsy at postoperative endoscopy, about 6 months after surgery. Material for sequencing was ileal tissue. The receptors stem from an adult with Crohn's disease.

CDR3 in amino acids: CASSENRVEETQYF. The CDR3 region has the DNA TGTGCCAGCAGCGAAAACAGGGTGGAAGAGACCCAGTACTTC. The chain recombines TRBV7-2 with TRBJ2-5; TRBD1 might be the D (6 bases). Germline lookup yields CDR1 SGHTA and CDR2 FQGNSA. The V gene lost 5 bases and the J gene lost 3 bases, with 13 bases spanning the gap. The length of the CDR3 is 14 residues.

This sequence joins TRBV5-4 and TRBJ2-2; D uncertain. Germline V gives CDR1 SGHNT, CDR2 YYREEE (reference sequence). The length of the CDR3 is 14 residues. V gave up 4 bases and J gave up 1 base, with 8 bases separating them. CDR3 loop: CASSADLNTGELFF. The CDR3 nucleotides read TGTGCCAGCAGCGCAGATTTGAACACCGGGGAGCTGTTTTTT.

This sequence joins TRBV9 and TRBJ2-5, with 8 bases matching TRBD2. Germline CDR1 and CDR2: SGDLS and YYNGEE. CDR3 size: 13 residues. J gave up 5 bases and V 7 bases, and 7 bases lay outside the gene matches. The CDR3 here is CASGPGGPETQYF. CDR3 coding DNA: TGTGCCAGCGGTCCGGGAGGGCCGGAGACCCAGTACTTC.

This clone turned up a few times. The chain couples TRBV28 to TRBJ2-7, with TRBD2 matching over 8 bases. The CDR3 extends over 12 amino acids. The junction had 1 base not matched to a gene; V was cut back by 6 bases and J by 3 bases. The V gene's germline CDR1 is MDHEN and CDR2 SYDVKM. The DNA for the CDR3 is TGTGCCAGCAGGCTAGCGGGCTACGAGCAGTACTTC. Its translation is CASRLAGYEQYF.

The CDR3 here is CASSRGQGNSPLHF. The CDR3 DNA sequence: TGTGCCAGCAGTCGGGGACAGGGAAATTCACCCCTCCACTTT. This sequence joins TRBV6-6 and TRBJ1-6; 9 bases agree with TRBD1. Germline lookup yields CDR1 MNHNY and CDR2 SVGAGI (reference sequence). V trimming: 5 bases; J trimming: 7 bases; junction bases outside the gene matches: 3. The CDR3 is 14 residues long.

The V call is TRBV27, the J call TRBJ2-2; tentatively, D is TRBD2 (5 bases). The CDR3 totals 17 residues. Trimming pared 2 bases from V and 4 bases from J, leaving 17 bases between. Germline CDR1 MNHEY, CDR2 SMNVEV (reference sequence). The CDR3 loop reads CASSLEGAGSLTGELFF. As DNA, the CDR3 is TGTGCCAGCAGTTTAGAGGGCGCGGGCTCGCTCACCGGGGAGCTGTTTTTT.

The chain has TRBV11-2 and TRBJ1-3, with 7 bases matching TRBD1. Germline V CDR1 and CDR2: SGHAT, FQNNGV. The CDR3 is 17 residues long. V was clipped by 1 base and J by 0 bases; unmatched bases: 6. CDR3 bases: TGTGCCAGCAGCTTAGCACAGGGGATATCCTCTGGAAACACCATATATTTT. Translating gives CASSLAQGISSGNTIYF.

V gene TRBV18 combines with J gene TRBJ2-5; TRBD2 agrees at 13 bases. Germline trimming cut 5 bases from V and 5 bases from J; bases unmatched to any gene: 8. Per the germline V gene, CDR1 is KGHSH and CDR2 is LQKENI. This CDR3 has 16 amino acids. The CDR3 DNA is TGTGCCAGCTCAAGACTATCGGGACTAGCGGGGGAGACCCAGTACTTC. As protein: CASSRLSGLAGETQYF.

V gene TRBV7-9 combines with J gene TRBJ1-1; D may be TRBD1 (5 bases). Trimming took 3 bases from V and 4 from J, leaving 15 bases between them. The CDR3 sequence is 15 residues long. Germline assignment: CDR1 SEHNR and CDR2 FQNEAQ (reference sequence). This CDR3 reads CASSFFAAGGTEAFF. The CDR3 nucleotides are TGTGCCAGCAGCTTTTTTGCGGCGGGGGGCACTGAAGCTTTCTTT.

The chain couples TRBV10-3 to TRBJ1-1, with D perhaps TRBD1 (6 bases). CDR3 length: 17 residues. Trimming removed 6 bases at V and 0 bases at J, with 20 bases between. Germline CDR1 reads ENHRY; CDR2 reads SYGVKD. This CDR3 reads CAISDDSVTGMNTEAFF. DNA for the CDR3: TGTGCCATCAGCGACGATTCCGTTACAGGGATGAACACTGAAGCTTTCTTT.

The chain has TRBV4-3 and TRBJ1-2; 11 bases are a match to TRBD1. The V and J ends lost 1 base and 4 bases, in that order; junction bases with no gene match: 2. CDR3 size: 15 residues. The germline V gene encodes CDR1 LGHNA and CDR2 YSLEER. The CDR3: CASSQGTGGTYGYTF. The CDR3, as DNA: TGCGCCAGCAGCCAAGGGACAGGGGGCACCTATGGCTACACCTTC.

DNA of the CDR3: TGTGCCAGCAGTTACACGGCAGGACTCCAAGAGACCCAGTACTTC. Its translation is CASSYTAGLQETQYF. The chain recombines TRBV6-5 with TRBJ2-5, with D perhaps TRBD2 (5 bases). V was clipped by 2 bases and J by 1 base, with 11 bases between them. CDR3 length: 15 amino acids. Germline V gene sequence: CDR1 MNHEY, CDR2 SVGAGI.

The chain links TRBV10-3 to TRBJ2-7, with 9 bases matching TRBD1. The J segment lost 5 bases and the V segment lost 2 bases, leaving 7 bases of the junction unmatched. The germline V gene encodes CDR1 ENHRY and CDR2 SYGVKD. This CDR3 is built from 15 residues. The DNA for the CDR3 is TGTGCCATCAGTGAGAGGGGACAGGGTTTTAACGAGCAGTACTTC. Protein: CAISERGQGFNEQYF.